This T cell receptor beta chain was sequenced in a study of shared clonotypes between healthy human individuals. A note on this clone: No antigen is known for it.

The germline CDR1 and CDR2 sequences are SGHTA and FQGNSA. V gave up 3 bases and J gave up 3 bases; unmatched junction bases: 10. The CDR3 loop spans 18 amino acids. The naive CD8 subset, CD45RO-negative cells positively selected for CCR7, excluded terminally differentiated effector memory CD45RA+ cells. Overall study results and limits: A few donors showed sharing of 4.5% to 6% of naive CD4 clonotypes.

The assay ran at deep level. The repertoire was sequenced with immunoSEQ multiplex PCR; TCRdb's copy has only in-frame clones and lacks some. The data contain fewer than 800,000 clones, 90% to 95% of them singletons. This sequence was found in a man aged 30 to 45 in good health. The rearrangement links TRBV7-2 to TRBJ2-1; 11 nucleotides line up with TRBD2. The specimen sequenced was naive CD8+ T cells sorted from blood. This CDR3 is CASSFYPTSGILYNEQFF. DNA of the CDR3: TGTGCCAGCAGCTTCTACCCGACTAGCGGGATACTCTACAATGAGCAGTTCTTC.